This T cell receptor beta chain was sequenced during a study of circulating and synovial CD4+ cells in juvenile arthritis. Overall study findings and caveats: T cell genome counts differed by at least an order of magnitude between CPL and CD4 samples. Some such blood samples were as oligoclonal as synovium.

Data came from immunoSEQ multiplex PCR; TCRdb stores just in-frame clones and leaves some out. Among 15,000 to 20,000 clones listed, around 91% were seen once. With respect to this clone: No antigen is known for it.

The CDR3 contains 11 residues. The germline V gene encodes CDR1 SQVTM and CDR2 ANQGSEA. Trimming cost V 7 bases and J 6 bases, with 12 bases left between them. The clonotype was recovered from a human donor with juvenile idiopathic arthritis. The sequenced material came from CD4+ T cells from blood. The chain joins TRBV29-1 to TRBJ1-2; tentative D call: TRBD1 (6 bases). The CDR3 spells CSGTGTDGYTF. CDR3 bases: TGCAGCGGTACAGGGACGGATGGCTACACCTTC.